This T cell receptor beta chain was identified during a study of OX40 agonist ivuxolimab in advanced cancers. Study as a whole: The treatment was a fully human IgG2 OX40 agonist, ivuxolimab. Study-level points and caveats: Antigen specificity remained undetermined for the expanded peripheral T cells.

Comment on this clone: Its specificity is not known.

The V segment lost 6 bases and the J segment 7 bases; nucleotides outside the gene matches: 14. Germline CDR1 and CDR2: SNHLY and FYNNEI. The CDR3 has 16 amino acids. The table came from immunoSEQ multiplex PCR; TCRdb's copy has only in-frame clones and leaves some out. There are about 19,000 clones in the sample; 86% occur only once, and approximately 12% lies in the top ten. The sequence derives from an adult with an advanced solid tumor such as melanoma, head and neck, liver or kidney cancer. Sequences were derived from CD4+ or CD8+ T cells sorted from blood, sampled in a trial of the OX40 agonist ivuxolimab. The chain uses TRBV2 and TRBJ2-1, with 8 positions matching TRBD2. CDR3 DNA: TGTGCCAGCAGGAAGCAGGTCCGGGGGGGCCAGAATGAGCAGTTCTTC. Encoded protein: CASRKQVRGGQNEQFF. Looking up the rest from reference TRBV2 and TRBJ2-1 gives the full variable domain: EPEVTQTPSHQVTQMGQEVILRCVPISNHLYFYWYRQILGQKVEFLVSFYNNEISEKSEIFDDQFSVERPDGSNFTLKIRSTKLEDSAMYFCASRKQVRGGQNEQFFGPGTRLTVL.